Listed below are T cell receptor beta chains from one sample, sequenced in a study of T cell repertoires in cytomegalovirus infection. MiXCR, run by TCRdb on the reads, gives a single entry per CDR3 protein. This table has approximately 700,000 distinct CDR3 sequences, 35% appearing once. The sample taken for sequencing was PBMCs. The receptors stem from a human donor in good health (CMV status not recorded). Some clones in this sample may be carry-over from other donors' samples. The CDR3 runs from the conserved cysteine through the conserved F or W. The D gene is left open where the match is weak. A row's size may be missing; if present it is once, few, many or a size class.

D gene,J gene,V gene,clone size,CDR3 protein,CDR3 DNA
NA,TRBJ2-1,TRBV19,NA,CASTDETYNEQFF,TGTGCCAGTACGGATGAAACCTACAATGAGCAGTTCTTC
TRBD1,TRBJ1-1,TRBV12-3/TRBV12-4,few,CASSGRGLDTEAFF,TGTGCCAGCAGTGGCAGGGGGTTGGACACTGAAGCTTTCTTT
NA,TRBJ2-5,TRBV2,NA,CASSWAGSEEETQYF,TGTGCCAGCAGTTGGGCGGGGAGTGAAGAGGAGACCCAGTACTTC
TRBD1,TRBJ1-6,TRBV10-3,many,CAIRTGQGNSPLHF,TGTGCCATCAGGACGGGACAGGGGAATTCACCCCTCCACTTT
TRBD2,TRBJ2-3,TRBV4-1,few,CASSPQGLAGAGSDTQYF,TGCGCCAGCAGCCCCCAAGGACTAGCGGGAGCTGGGTCAGATACGCAGTATTTT
TRBD2,TRBJ2-3,TRBV5-1,NA,CASSPPTGGPADTQYF,TGCGCCAGCAGTCCACCCACGGGAGGGCCCGCAGATACGCAGTATTTT
NA,TRBJ2-7,TRBV6-8,few,CASSYKGYLVYEQYF,TGTGCCAGCAGTTACAAGGGGTATTTAGTCTACGAGCAGTACTTC
TRBD1,TRBJ1-1,TRBV20-1,few,CSATGTGPRRDTEAFF,TGCAGTGCTACCGGGACAGGGCCCCGCAGGGACACTGAAGCTTTCTTT
TRBD2,TRBJ2-3,TRBV28,NA,CASSGLAGDPTDTQYF,TGTGCCAGCAGCGGACTAGCGGGAGACCCCACAGATACGCAGTATTTT
NA,TRBJ2-3,TRBV28,NA,CASSHPLNSGFFTDTQYF,TGTGCCAGCAGTCACCCCCTTAATAGCGGCTTTTTCACAGATACGCAGTATTTT
NA,TRBJ1-1,TRBV4-1,NA,CASSHHNWNTEAFF,TGCGCCAGCAGCCATCATAATTGGAACACTGAAGCTTTCTTT
NA,TRBJ1-6,TRBV7-6,few,CASSFKRTNSPLHF,TGTGCCAGCAGCTTCAAGAGGACTAATTCACCCCTCCACTTT
NA,TRBJ2-1,TRBV11-3,NA,CARISGVPLQRVYNEQFF,TGTGCCAGAATATCGGGAGTCCCCCTACAGCGCGTTTACAATGAGCAGTTCTTC
TRBD1,TRBJ2-5,TRBV7-9,many,CASSSGQGGQETQYF,TGTGCCAGCAGCTCGGGACAGGGCGGCCAAGAGACCCAGTACTTC
NA,TRBJ2-7,TRBV10-2,NA,CASSEGAGEQYF,TGCGCCAGCAGTGAGGGGGCTGGCGAGCAGTACTTC
NA,TRBJ1-2,TRBV7-2,many,CASSFLRGGGGYTF,TGTGCCAGCAGCTTCCTCAGGGGTGGAGGTGGCTACACCTTC
NA,TRBJ2-1,TRBV5-1,NA,CASRSGRQLGWGNEQFF,TGCGCCAGCAGGTCGGGGCGACAATTGGGATGGGGCAATGAGCAGTTCTTC
NA,TRBJ2-5,TRBV12-3/TRBV12-4,NA,CASSSRQRQGMETQYF,TGTGCCAGCAGTTCCCGCCAGCGGCAGGGGATGGAGACCCAGTACTTC
TRBD2,TRBJ2-3,TRBV12-3/TRBV12-4,many,CASSSGLAGPRVDTQYF,TGTGCCAGCAGTTCGGGACTAGCGGGACCCAGAGTGGATACGCAGTATTTT
NA,TRBJ1-6,TRBV25-1,few,CASSELGISPLHF,TGTGCCAGCAGTGAATTGGGGATTTCACCCCTCCACTTT
NA,TRBJ2-2,TRBV27,NA,CAIGGGPSSNTGELFF,TGTGCCATAGGGGGGGGGCCGTCTTCGAACACCGGGGAGCTGTTTTTT
NA,TRBJ2-7,TRBV15,NA,CATSKGQGNDEQYF,TGTGCCACCAGTAAGGGGCAGGGGAACGACGAGCAGTACTTC
TRBD1,TRBJ1-6,TRBV15,NA,CATSNWDRDRSPLHF,TGTGCCACCAGCAATTGGGACAGGGATCGGTCACCCCTCCACTTT
NA,TRBJ2-3,TRBV12-3/TRBV12-4,NA,CASSPGPATDTQYF,TGTGCCAGCAGTCCAGGTCCCGCCACAGATACGCAGTATTTT
NA,TRBJ1-4,TRBV25-1,NA,CASRGDSEKLFF,TGTGCCAGCAGGGGCGACAGTGAAAAACTGTTTTTT
NA,TRBJ1-2,TRBV6-5,NA,CASRNDWGYGYTF,TGTGCCAGCAGGAACGACTGGGGGTATGGCTACACCTTC
NA,TRBJ2-1,TRBV10-2,few,CASTSLSEQFF,TGCGCCAGCACCTCCCTTTCTGAGCAGTTCTTC
NA,TRBJ1-2,TRBV6-2/TRBV6-3,few,CASIKTGSNYGYTF,TGTGCCAGCATAAAAACAGGTTCTAACTATGGCTACACCTTC
NA,TRBJ1-1,TRBV7-8,many,CASSLGQIMNTEAFF,TGTGCCAGCAGCTTAGGACAGATAATGAACACTGAAGCTTTCTTT
TRBD1,TRBJ2-7,TRBV28,NA,CASRDRDSATRGEQYF,TGTGCCAGCAGGGATAGGGACAGCGCCACCCGTGGGGAGCAGTACTTC
NA,TRBJ2-1,TRBV7-2,NA,CSISSEIYNEQFF,TGTTCCATCAGCTCGGAGATTTACAATGAGCAGTTCTTC
NA,TRBJ2-1,TRBV24-1,NA,CVTSDARTQYNEQFF,TGTGTCACCAGTGATGCCCGGACCCAATACAATGAGCAGTTCTTC
NA,TRBJ2-5,TRBV27,few,CASSWKRGETQYF,TGTGCCAGCAGTTGGAAGCGCGGGGAGACCCAGTACTTC